Sequencing of this TCR beta chain was carried out in a study of shared clonotypes between healthy human individuals. The wider study: The composition of the donors was a couple of women and a few men aged 18 to 49. Findings and limits, study-wide: Unshared clonotypes carried lower generation probabilities than those common to all four donors. Of the naive CD4 clonotypes, around 5% were shared across a handful of donors. The study sampled only blood, and tissue repertoires likely differ.

The germline V and J ends were trimmed by 4 bases and 6 bases, with 16 bases remaining between them. CDR3 length: 14 amino acids. Germline V gene sequence: CDR1 SGDLS, CDR2 YYNGEE. Using immunoSEQ multiplex PCR, the repertoire was profiled, and TCRdb retains in-frame clones only, with some absent. The table has around 2.1 million clones, around 93% seen once. Points on this clone: What it binds is not known.

Naive CD8 cells lacked CD45RO and underwent positive selection for CCR7, leaving out terminally differentiated effector memory CD45RA+ cells. Sample: naive CD8+ T cells from PBMCs. This TCR derives from a young man in good health. Some clones in this sample may be carry-over from other donors' samples. V and J are TRBV9 and TRBJ1-2; D is undetermined. The DNA for the CDR3 is TGTGCCAGCAGCCAACGGACTTCTGGGGATGGCTACACCTTC. Residues: CASSQRTSGDGYTF.